What follows are 8 T cell receptor beta chains derived from one specimen sequenced in a study of T cell responses to AZD1222 COVID-19 vaccine. The protocol was immunoSEQ multiplex PCR, while the TCRdb copy is restricted to in-frame clones and leaves out a portion. The table records 95,000 or so clones, approximately 90% of them present only once. Material: peripheral blood, obtained 28 days after the second AZD1222 dose. Receptors were obtained from an adult who received the AZD1222 COVID-19 vaccine.

This chain joins TRBV28 and TRBJ2-7, with TRBD1 matching over 8 bases. V trimming: 3 bases; J trimming: 3 bases; junction bases outside the gene matches: 4. There are 14 residues in the CDR3. The germline gives CDR1 MDHEN, CDR2 SYDVKM. The CDR3 nucleotides read TGTGCCAGCAGTTTCCGACAGGGGAACTACGAGCAGTACTTC. Translating gives CASSFRQGNYEQYF.

This clone showed up just a few times. V gene TRBV7-3 combines with J gene TRBJ2-2; D not resolved. V was shortened by 0 bases and J by 0 bases, with 17 bases between the two germline ends. The CDR3 runs to 19 residues. Germline V lookup: CDR1 SGHTA, CDR2 FQGTGA. CDR3 in amino acids: CASSLTPSIGRTNTGELFF. CDR3 DNA sequence: TGTGCCAGCAGCTTAACCCCATCCATCGGACGGACGAACACCGGGGAGCTGTTTTTT.

The J gene is TRBJ1-5, the V gene TRBV6-1; 7 nucleotides line up with TRBD1. In germline, CDR1 is MNHNS, CDR2 SASEGT. CDR3 length: 16 residues. V lost 4 bases, J lost 5 bases, and 11 bases stayed unmatched. The CDR3 loop is CASSGLWATGDQPQHF. DNA of the CDR3: TGTGCCAGCAGTGGTCTTTGGGCTACAGGGGATCAGCCCCAGCATTTT.

The J gene is TRBJ1-5, the V gene TRBV28; TRBD1 is a possible D gene (5 bases). The CDR3 has 13 amino acids. Trimming removed 7 bases from V and 5 bases from J, with 12 bases in between. Germline CDR1 MDHEN, CDR2 SYDVKM. CDR3 sequence: CASIPTGDQPQHF. The CDR3 DNA follows: TGTGCCAGCATTCCCACAGGAGATCAGCCCCAGCATTTT.

The rearrangement uses TRBV5-4 and TRBJ1-2; TRBD1 is a possible D gene (5 bases). The V gene lost 4 bases and the J gene lost 4 bases, with 11 bases spanning the gap. The germline V gene has CDR1 SGHNT and CDR2 YYREEE (reference sequence). The CDR3 extends over 13 amino acids. This chain's CDR3 is CASSPPGGYGYTF. CDR3 DNA sequence: TGTGCCAGCAGCCCCCCGGGGGGCTATGGCTACACCTTC.

This chain joins TRBV10-1 and TRBJ2-1; 10 positions agree with TRBD2. Germline values: CDR1 WNHNN, CDR2 SYGVQD (reference sequence). Germline trimming cut 5 bases from V and 0 bases from J; bases unmatched to any gene: 1. The CDR3 has 15 amino acids. The CDR3 region has the DNA TGCGCCAGCAGTTTAGCGGGAGGCTCCTACAATGAGCAGTTCTTC. It yields the protein CASSLAGGSYNEQFF.

There are a few counts of this clone. V gene TRBV9 combines with J gene TRBJ2-1; 10 bases fit TRBD1. The CDR3 is 14 amino acids. The germline CDR1 and CDR2 sequences are SGDLS and YYNGEE. J was trimmed by 6 bases and V by 3 bases; bases with no gene match: 3. This chain's CDR3 is CASSGGQGRNEQFF. Written as DNA, the CDR3 is TGTGCCAGCAGCGGGGGACAGGGGCGCAATGAGCAGTTCTTC.

The chain uses TRBV5-1 and TRBJ1-1, with D possibly TRBD1 on 5 matching bases. The germline CDR1 and CDR2 sequences are SGHRS and YFSETQ. The CDR3 totals 15 residues. The V end lost 0 bases, the J end lost 1 base, and 10 bases lay between the germline ends. CDR3 nucleotide sequence: TGCGCCAGCAGCTTGGCCGGACACCGGAACACTGAAGCTTTCTTT. It is translated as CASSLAGHRNTEAFF.